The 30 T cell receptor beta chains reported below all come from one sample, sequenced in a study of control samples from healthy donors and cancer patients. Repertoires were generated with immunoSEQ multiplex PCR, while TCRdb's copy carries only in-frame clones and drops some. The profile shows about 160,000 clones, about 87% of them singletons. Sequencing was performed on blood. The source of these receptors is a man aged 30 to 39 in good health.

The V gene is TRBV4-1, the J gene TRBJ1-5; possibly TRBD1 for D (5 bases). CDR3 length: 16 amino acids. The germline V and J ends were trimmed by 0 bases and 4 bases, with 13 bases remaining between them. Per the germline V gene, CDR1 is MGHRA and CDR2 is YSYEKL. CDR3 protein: CASSQEGEDWNQPQHF. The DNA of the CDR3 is TGCGCCAGCAGCCAAGAGGGGGAGGATTGGAATCAGCCCCAGCATTTT.

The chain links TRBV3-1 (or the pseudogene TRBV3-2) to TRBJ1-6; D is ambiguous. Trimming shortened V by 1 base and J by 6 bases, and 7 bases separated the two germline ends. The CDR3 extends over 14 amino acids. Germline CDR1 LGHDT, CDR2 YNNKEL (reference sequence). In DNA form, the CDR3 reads TGTGCCAGCAGCCAAGTCCGGGGTAATTCACCCCTCCACTTT. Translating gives CASSQVRGNSPLHF.

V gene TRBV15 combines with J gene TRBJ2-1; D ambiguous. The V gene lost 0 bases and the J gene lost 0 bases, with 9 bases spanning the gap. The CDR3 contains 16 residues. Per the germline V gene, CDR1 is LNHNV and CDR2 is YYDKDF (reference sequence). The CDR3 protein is CATSRDSGFSYNEQFF. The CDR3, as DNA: TGTGCCACCAGCAGAGATTCGGGTTTCTCCTACAATGAGCAGTTCTTC.

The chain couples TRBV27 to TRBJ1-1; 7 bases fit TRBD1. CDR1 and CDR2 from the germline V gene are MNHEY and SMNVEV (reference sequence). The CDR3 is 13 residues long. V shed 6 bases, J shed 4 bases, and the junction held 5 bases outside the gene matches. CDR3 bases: TGTGCCAGCAGATTAAGGGGGCCCACTGAAGCTTTCTTT. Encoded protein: CASRLRGPTEAFF.

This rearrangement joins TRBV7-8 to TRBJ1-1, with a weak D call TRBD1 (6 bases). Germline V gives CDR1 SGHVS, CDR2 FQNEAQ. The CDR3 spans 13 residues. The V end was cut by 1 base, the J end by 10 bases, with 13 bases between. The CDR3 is CASSLGVLGGAFF. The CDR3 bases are TGTGCCAGCAGCTTAGGAGTATTAGGGGGAGCTTTCTTT.

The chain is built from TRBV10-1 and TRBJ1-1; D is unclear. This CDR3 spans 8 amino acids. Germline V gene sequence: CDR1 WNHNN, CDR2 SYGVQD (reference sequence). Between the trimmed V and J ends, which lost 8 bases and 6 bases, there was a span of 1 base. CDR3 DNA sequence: TGCGCCAGCCCTGAAGCTTTCTTT. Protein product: CASPEAFF.

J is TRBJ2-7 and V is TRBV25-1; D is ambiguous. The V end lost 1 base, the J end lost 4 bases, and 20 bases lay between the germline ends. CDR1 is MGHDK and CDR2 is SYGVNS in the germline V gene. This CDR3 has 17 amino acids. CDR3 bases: TGTGCCAGCAGTGAATTCCCGTTCGGCGACTCTTTTTACGAGCAGTACTTC. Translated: CASSEFPFGDSFYEQYF.

CDR3 sequence (DNA): TGTGCCAGCAGTGAAGAGGGACAGGGGCCCCGGTCAACTAATGAAAAACTGTTTTTT. This sequence encodes CASSEEGQGPRSTNEKLFF. The genes are TRBV2 and TRBJ1-4; 10 bases fit TRBD1. CDR1 is SNHLY, CDR2 FYNNEI, per germline. The trim removed 1 base at V and 0 bases at J, leaving 8 bases unmatched. The CDR3 length is 19 residues.

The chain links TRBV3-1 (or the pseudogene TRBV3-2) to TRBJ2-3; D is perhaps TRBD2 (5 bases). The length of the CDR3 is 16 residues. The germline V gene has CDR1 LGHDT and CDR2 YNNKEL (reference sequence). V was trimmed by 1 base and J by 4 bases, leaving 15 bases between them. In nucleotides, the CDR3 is TGTGCCAGCAGCCAAGTTGCACCTCCGAGGGCAGATACGCAGTATTTT. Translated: CASSQVAPPRADTQYF.

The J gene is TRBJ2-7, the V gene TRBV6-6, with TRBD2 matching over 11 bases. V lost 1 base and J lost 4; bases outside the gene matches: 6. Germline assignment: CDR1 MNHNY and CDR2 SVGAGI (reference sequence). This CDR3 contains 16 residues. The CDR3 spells CASSYFKTSGTYEQYF. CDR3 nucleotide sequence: TGTGCCAGCAGTTACTTCAAGACTAGCGGGACTTACGAGCAGTACTTC.

The CDR3 DNA reads as TGCGCCAGCAGCCAAGGGCCGTCCCCATATGGCTACACCTTC. This gives the protein CASSQGPSPYGYTF. The chain couples TRBV4-1 to TRBJ1-2; D is uncertain. V was trimmed by 1 base and J by 5 bases, leaving 11 bases between them. Germline-derived CDR1 and CDR2 are MGHRA and YSYEKL. The CDR3 runs 14 residues.

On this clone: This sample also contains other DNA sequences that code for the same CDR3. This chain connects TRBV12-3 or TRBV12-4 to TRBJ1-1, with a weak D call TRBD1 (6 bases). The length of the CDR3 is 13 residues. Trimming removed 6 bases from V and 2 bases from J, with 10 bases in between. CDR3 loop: CASSPQGNTEAFF. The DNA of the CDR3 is TGTGCCAGCAGCCCACAGGGCAACACTGAAGCTTTCTTT.

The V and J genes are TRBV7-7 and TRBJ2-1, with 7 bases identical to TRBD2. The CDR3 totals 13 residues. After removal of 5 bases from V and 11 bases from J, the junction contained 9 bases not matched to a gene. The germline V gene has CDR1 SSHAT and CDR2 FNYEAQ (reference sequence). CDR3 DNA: TGTGCCAGCAGCGAATCCCCGGGACTACAGCAGTTCTTC. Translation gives CASSESPGLQQFF.

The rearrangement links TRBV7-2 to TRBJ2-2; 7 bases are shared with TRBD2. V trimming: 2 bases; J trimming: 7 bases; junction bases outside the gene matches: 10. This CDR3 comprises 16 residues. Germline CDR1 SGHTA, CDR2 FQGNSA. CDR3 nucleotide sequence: TGTGCCAGCAGCTTAAGACGGCGGGAGAGCATCGGGGAGCTGTTTTTT. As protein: CASSLRRRESIGELFF. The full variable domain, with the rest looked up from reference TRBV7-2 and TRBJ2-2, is GAGVSQSPSNKVTEKGKDVELRCDPISGHTALYWYRQSLGQGLEFLIYFQGNSAPDKSGLPSDRFSAERTGGSVSTLTIQRTQQEDSAVYLCASSLRRRESIGELFFGEGSRLTVL.

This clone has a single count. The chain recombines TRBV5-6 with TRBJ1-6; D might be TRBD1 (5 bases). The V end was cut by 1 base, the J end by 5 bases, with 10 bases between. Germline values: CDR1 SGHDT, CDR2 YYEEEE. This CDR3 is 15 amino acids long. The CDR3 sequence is CASSLSGSHNSPLHF. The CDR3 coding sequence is TGTGCCAGCAGCTTGTCAGGGTCCCATAATTCACCCCTCCACTTT.

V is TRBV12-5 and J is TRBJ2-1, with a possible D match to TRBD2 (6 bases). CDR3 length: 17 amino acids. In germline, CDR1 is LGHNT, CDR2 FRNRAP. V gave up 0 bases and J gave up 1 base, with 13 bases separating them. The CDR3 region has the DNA TGTGCTAGTGGTTTGGTACTGGCAGGGAGGTCCTACAATGAGCAGTTCTTC. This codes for CASGLVLAGRSYNEQFF. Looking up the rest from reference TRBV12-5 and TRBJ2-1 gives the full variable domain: DARVTQTPRHKVTEMGQEVTMRCQPILGHNTVFWYRQTMMQGLELLAYFRNRAPLDDSGMPKDRFSAEMPDATLATLKIQPSEPRDSAVYFCASGLVLAGRSYNEQFFGPGTRLTVL.

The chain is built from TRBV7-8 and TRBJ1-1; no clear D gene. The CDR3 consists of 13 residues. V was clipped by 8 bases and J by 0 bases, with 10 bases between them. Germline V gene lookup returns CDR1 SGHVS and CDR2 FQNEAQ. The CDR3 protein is CASGEGMNTEAFF. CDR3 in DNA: TGTGCCAGCGGAGAGGGTATGAACACTGAAGCTTTCTTT.

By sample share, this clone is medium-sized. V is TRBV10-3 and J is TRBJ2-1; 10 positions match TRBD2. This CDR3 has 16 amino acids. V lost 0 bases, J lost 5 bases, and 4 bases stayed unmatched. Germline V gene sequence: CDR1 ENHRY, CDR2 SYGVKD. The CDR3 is CAISESLSGGDNEQFF. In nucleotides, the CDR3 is TGTGCCATCAGTGAGTCGTTAAGCGGGGGGGACAATGAGCAGTTCTTC.

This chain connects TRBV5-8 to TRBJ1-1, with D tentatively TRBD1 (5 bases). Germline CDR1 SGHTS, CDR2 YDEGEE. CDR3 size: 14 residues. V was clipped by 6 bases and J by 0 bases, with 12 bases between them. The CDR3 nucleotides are TGTGCCAGCACCCCGGGGGGTATGAACACTGAAGCTTTCTTT. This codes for CASTPGGMNTEAFF.

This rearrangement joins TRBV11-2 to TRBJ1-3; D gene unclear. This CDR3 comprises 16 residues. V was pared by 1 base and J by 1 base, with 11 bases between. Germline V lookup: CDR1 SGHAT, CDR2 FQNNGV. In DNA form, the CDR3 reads TGTGCCAGCAGCTTAGGACTCGGCCGTTCTGGAAACACCATATATTTT. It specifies CASSLGLGRSGNTIYF. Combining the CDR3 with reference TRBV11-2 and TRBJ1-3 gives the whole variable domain EAGVAQSPRYKIIEKRQSVAFWCNPISGHATLYWYQQILGQGPKLLIQFQNNGVVDDSQLPKDRFSAERLKGVDSTLKIQPAKLEDSAVYLCASSLGLGRSGNTIYFGEGSWLTVV.

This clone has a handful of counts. CDR3 protein: CASSLAPDPYEQYF. The CDR3 coding sequence is TGTGCCAGCAGCTTAGCCCCAGACCCCTACGAGCAGTACTTC. The chain joins TRBV7-8 to TRBJ2-7, with D hard to call. The CDR3 runs 14 residues. Germline V CDR1 and CDR2: SGHVS, FQNEAQ. Trimming removed 0 bases from V and 2 bases from J, with 8 bases in between.

In DNA form, the CDR3 reads TGTGCCAGCAGTTGGTTGGGCCAGCCCCAGCATTTT. Translation gives CASSWLGQPQHF. V is TRBV12-3 or TRBV12-4 and J is TRBJ1-5; D ambiguous. V was pared by 4 bases and J by 7 bases, with 8 bases between. This CDR3 has 12 residues.

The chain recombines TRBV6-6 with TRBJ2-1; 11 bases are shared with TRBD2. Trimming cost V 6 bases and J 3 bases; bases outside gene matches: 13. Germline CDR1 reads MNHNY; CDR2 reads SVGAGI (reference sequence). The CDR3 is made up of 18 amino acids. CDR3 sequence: CASSRTIPGLADYNEQFF. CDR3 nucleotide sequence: TGTGCCAGCAGCCGAACTATACCGGGACTAGCGGACTACAATGAGCAGTTCTTC.

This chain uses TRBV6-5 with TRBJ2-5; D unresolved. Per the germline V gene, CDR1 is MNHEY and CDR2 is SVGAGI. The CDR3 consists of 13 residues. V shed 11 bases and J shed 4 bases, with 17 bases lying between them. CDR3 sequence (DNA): TGTGCCTCAAGGCCCCTCGTGGTAGAGACCCAGTACTTC. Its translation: CASRPLVVETQYF.

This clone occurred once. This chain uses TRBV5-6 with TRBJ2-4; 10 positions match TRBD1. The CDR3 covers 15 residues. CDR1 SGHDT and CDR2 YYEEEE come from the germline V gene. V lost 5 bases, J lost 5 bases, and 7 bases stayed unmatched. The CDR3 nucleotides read TGTGCCAGCAGACAGACCGGGACAGGGGAAAACATTCAGTACTTC. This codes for CASRQTGTGENIQYF. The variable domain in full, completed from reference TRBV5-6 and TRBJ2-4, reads DAGVTQSPTHLIKTRGQQVTLRCSPKSGHDTVSWYQQALGQGPQFIFQYYEEEERQRGNFPDRFSGHQFPNYSSELNVNALLLGDSALYLCASRQTGTGENIQYFGAGTRLSVL.

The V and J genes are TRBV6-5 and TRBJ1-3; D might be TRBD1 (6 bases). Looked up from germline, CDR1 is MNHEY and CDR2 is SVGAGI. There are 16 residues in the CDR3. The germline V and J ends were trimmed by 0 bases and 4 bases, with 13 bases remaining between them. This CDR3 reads CASSYSIQGAGNTIYF. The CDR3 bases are TGTGCCAGCAGTTACTCGATACAGGGTGCAGGAAACACCATATATTTT.

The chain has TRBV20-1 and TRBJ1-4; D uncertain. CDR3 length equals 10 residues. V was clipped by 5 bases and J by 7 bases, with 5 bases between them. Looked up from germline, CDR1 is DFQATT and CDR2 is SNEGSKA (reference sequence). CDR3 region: CSAGVEKLFF. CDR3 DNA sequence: TGCAGTGCTGGGGTTGAAAAACTGTTTTTT.

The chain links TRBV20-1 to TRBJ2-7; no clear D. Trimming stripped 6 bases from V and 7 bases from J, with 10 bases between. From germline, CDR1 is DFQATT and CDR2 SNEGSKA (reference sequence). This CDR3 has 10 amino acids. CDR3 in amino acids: CSAGYGEQYF. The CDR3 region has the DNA TGCAGTGCCGGGTATGGGGAGCAGTACTTC.

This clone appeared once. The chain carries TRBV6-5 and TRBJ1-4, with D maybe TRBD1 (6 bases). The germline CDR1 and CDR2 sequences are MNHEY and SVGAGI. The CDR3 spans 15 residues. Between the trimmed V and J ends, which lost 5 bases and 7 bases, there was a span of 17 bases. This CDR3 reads CASSTFRGGVEKLFF. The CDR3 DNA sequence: TGTGCCAGCAGTACATTCAGGGGTGGGGTTGAAAAACTGTTTTTT.

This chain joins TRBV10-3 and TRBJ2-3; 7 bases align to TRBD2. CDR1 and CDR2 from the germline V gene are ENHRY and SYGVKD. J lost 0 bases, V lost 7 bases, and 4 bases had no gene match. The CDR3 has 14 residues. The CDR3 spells CAITLAASTDTQYF. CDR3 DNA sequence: TGTGCCATCACTCTAGCGGCTAGCACAGATACGCAGTATTTT.